Listed below are T cell receptor beta chains from one sample, sequenced in a study of blood T cells in healthy people across ages. TCRdb called the 5' RACE reads again in MiXCR, with one record for every CDR3 protein. The repertoire holds roughly 800,000 distinct CDR3 sequences, about 53% seen once, with 40% to 50% in the top ten. Input material: blood. The receptors shown here come from a man at least 80 years old in good health. Each CDR3 is given with its conserved first and last residue. The D gene is left open where the match is weak. Clone size is given for some rows only: seen once, a few or many times, or a class if the clone is expanded.

TRBD2 TRBJ2-5 NA TRBV18 CASSPPGGTRETQYF TGTGCCAGCTCACCACCGGGAGGGACTCGGGAGACCCAGTACTTC
TRBD1 TRBJ2-4 NA TRBV2 CASSEPGQSAKNIQYF TGTGCCAGCAGCGAACCGGGACAGAGCGCCAAAAACATTCAGTACTTC
NA TRBJ2-7 once TRBV20-1 CSARHLSTYEQYF TGCAGTGCTCGCCATTTGTCAACCTACGAGCAGTACTTC
NA TRBJ1-1 NA TRBV20-1 CSARRDFGRTEAFF TGCAGTGCTAGACGGGACTTTGGAAGAACTGAAGCTTTCTTT
NA TRBJ2-1 few TRBV7-9 CASSPRSPNEQFF TGTGCCAGCAGCCCCCGCTCCCCTAATGAGCAGTTCTTC
NA TRBJ2-7 once TRBV5-1 CACSLEGCDQYF TGCGCCTGCAGCTTGGAAGGATGCGACCAGTACTTC
NA TRBJ2-2 NA TRBV5-1 CASSLRGEYTGELFF TGCGCCAGCAGCTTGCGGGGAGAGTACACCGGGGAGCTGTTTTTT
TRBD2 TRBJ2-5 few TRBV27 CASSISGSARETQYF TGTGCCAGCAGTATCAGCGGGAGCGCACGGGAGACCCAGTACTTC
NA TRBJ2-7 NA TRBV21-1 CASSKGFTYRVYEQYF TGTGCCAGCAGCAAAGGATTCACTTATCGGGTCTACGAGCAGTACTTC
TRBD2 TRBJ2-1 once TRBV5-1 CASETDSGRTGNEQFF TGCGCCAGCGAAACCGATAGCGGGAGGACGGGGAATGAGCAGTTCTTC
TRBD2 TRBJ2-7 NA TRBV29-1 CSVRLAGVSYEQYF TGCAGCGTTAGACTAGCGGGGGTCTCCTACGAGCAGTACTTC
TRBD2 TRBJ2-5 few TRBV3-1 CASSLLGSGKAGEQYF TGTGCCAGCAGCCTTTTAGGTAGCGGGAAGGCCGGAGAGCAGTACTTC
TRBD2 TRBJ2-1 NA TRBV6-6 CASTPVTSGYNEQFF TGTGCCAGCACCCCGGTGACTAGCGGATACAATGAGCAGTTCTTC
NA TRBJ1-6 NA TRBV9 CASSQGPRDSPLHF TGTGCCAGCAGCCAGGGCCCTCGGGATTCACCCCTCCACTTT
TRBD1 TRBJ2-1 NA TRBV12-3/TRBV12-4 CASRTGQGEKQFF TGTGCCAGCAGAACGGGACAGGGTGAGAAGCAGTTCTTC
NA TRBJ2-3 NA TRBV24-1 CATSDLVSTDTQYF TGTGCCACCAGTGATTTGGTCAGCACAGATACGCAGTATTTT
TRBD2 TRBJ2-1 few TRBV13 CASSFRGLAGYNEQFF TGTGCCAGCAGCTTCCGGGGACTAGCGGGTTACAATGAGCAGTTCTTC
NA TRBJ1-2 few TRBV6-2/TRBV6-3 CASSPGPFDYTF TGTGCCAGCAGCCCGGGTCCCTTCGACTACACCTTC
NA TRBJ1-1 NA TRBV4-2 CASSQVVVVNTEAFF TGTGCCAGCAGCCAAGTGGTGGTGGTGAACACTGAAGCTTTCTTT
NA TRBJ1-2 NA TRBV24-1 CATSDPGLSYGYTF TGTGCCACCAGTGATCCGGGACTAAGCTATGGCTACACCTTC
TRBD2 TRBJ2-7 few TRBV11-2 CASSPQLADSGNEQYF TGTGCCAGCAGCCCCCAACTAGCGGACTCAGGGAACGAGCAGTACTTC
NA TRBJ2-6 few TRBV6-5 CASSYSQGLPGAGANVLTF TGTGCCAGCAGTTACTCACAGGGTCTCCCGGGGGCTGGGGCCAACGTCCTGACTTTC
NA TRBJ1-1 NA TRBV20-1 CSARMGTQNTEAFF TGCAGTGCTAGAATGGGCACCCAGAACACTGAAGCTTTCTTT
NA TRBJ2-3 NA TRBV29-1 CSTLRTDTQYF TGCAGCACACTACGCACAGATACGCAGTATTTT
NA TRBJ2-1 NA TRBV11-1 CTSSVDSYNEQFF TGTACCAGCAGCGTTGACAGCTACAATGAGCAGTTCTTC
NA TRBJ1-5 NA TRBV2 CASSGLTVGQPQHF TGTGCCAGCAGTGGTCTGACAGTCGGACAGCCCCAGCATTTT
TRBD1 TRBJ1-5 NA TRBV27 CASSPRWGTDNQPQHF TGTGCCAGCAGTCCAAGATGGGGGACAGACAATCAGCCCCAGCATTTT
TRBD1 TRBJ2-7 many TRBV29-1 CSATGTSYEQYF TGCAGCGCGACAGGGACCTCCTACGAGCAGTACTTC
TRBD1 TRBJ1-2 NA TRBV5-1 CASSPRGQGAHYGYTF TGCGCCAGCAGCCCCCGGGGACAGGGGGCCCACTATGGCTACACCTTC
TRBD2 TRBJ2-3 NA TRBV7-9 CASSLLAEWGVDTQYF TGTGCCAGCAGCTTACTAGCGGAGTGGGGTGTAGATACGCAGTATTTT
NA TRBJ1-1 NA TRBV29-1 CSAWEGTEAFF TGCAGCGCATGGGAGGGCACTGAAGCTTTCTTT
NA TRBJ1-1 once TRBV20-1 CSARDRRGFIEAFF TGCAGTGCTAGAGACCGAAGGGGTTTTATAGAAGCTTTCTTT
TRBD2 TRBJ2-3 NA TRBV20-1 CSATGTSGLTDAQYF TGCAGTGCCACGGGGACTAGCGGGTTGACAGATGCGCAGTATTTT
NA TRBJ1-1 NA TRBV29-1 CSVSPRVGNTEAFF TGCAGCGTTAGCCCCCGGGTGGGGAACACTGAAGCTTTCTTT
NA TRBJ2-3 many TRBV28 CASSPPREGHRYAYF TGTGCCAGCAGCCCACCCCGAGAGGGCCACAGATACGCGTATTTT
NA TRBJ1-1 NA TRBV7-9 CASSLMQENTEAFF TGTGCCAGCAGCTTGATGCAGGAGAACACTGAAGCTTTCTTT
NA TRBJ2-7 NA TRBV20-1 CSASFAGQPYEQYF TGCAGTGCTAGTTTCGCGGGACAGCCCTACGAGCAGTACTTC
NA TRBJ1-4 NA TRBV12-3/TRBV12-4 CASSQDRSGEKLFF TGTGCCAGCAGTCAGGATAGAAGCGGGGAAAAACTGTTTTTT
TRBD1 TRBJ2-7 many TRBV7-8 CASSPLQDRKTYEQYF TGTGCCAGCAGCCCGCTCCAGGACAGGAAGACCTACGAGCAGTACTTC
NA TRBJ2-2 few TRBV28 CASSFGLYSSSGELFF TGTGCCAGCAGTTTTGGACTGTATTCCAGCTCCGGGGAGCTGTTTTTT
NA TRBJ1-6 NA TRBV3-1 CASSPGTWGNSPLHF TGTGCCAGCAGCCCCGGGACCTGGGGGAATTCACCCCTCCACTTT
TRBD1 TRBJ2-5 NA TRBV6-1 CASRPGTGLLETQYF TGTGCCAGCAGGCCTGGGACAGGCTTACTTGAGACCCAGTACTTC
NA TRBJ2-3 NA TRBV5-1 CASSLGQGELHRYAYF TGCGCCAGCAGCTTGGGGCAGGGCGAGCTACACAGATACGCGTATTTT
TRBD1 TRBJ1-2 few TRBV29-1 CSVEMWGGQDYGYTF TGCAGCGTTGAGATGTGGGGGGGACAGGACTATGGCTACACCTTC
TRBD2 TRBJ2-1 NA TRBV10-3 CAIRGLAGSQSSYNEQFF TGTGCCATCAGGGGACTAGCGGGGAGTCAGAGCTCCTACAATGAGCAGTTCTTC
NA TRBJ2-6 NA TRBV29-1 CSVESGRSGANVLTF TGCAGCGTTGAATCAGGGCGCTCTGGGGCCAACGTCCTGACTTTC
TRBD1 TRBJ2-3 few TRBV5-6 CASSQGDRNHRYAYF TGTGCCAGCAGCCAAGGGGACAGAAATCACAGATACGCGTATTTT
NA TRBJ2-7 NA TRBV15 CATSRELQDYEQYF TGTGCCACCAGCCGGGAACTACAAGACTACGAGCAGTACTTC
TRBD2 TRBJ2-3 NA TRBV2 CASSDGAGGGTQYF TGTGCCAGCAGTGATGGAGCGGGAGGGGGTACGCAGTATTTT
NA TRBJ2-5 once TRBV3-1 CASSQDGIPYNEQYF TGTGCCAGCAGCCAAGATGGGATCCCCTACAATGAGCAGTACTTC
NA TRBJ2-3 NA TRBV18 CASSPPWGAPGTDTQYF TGTGCCAGCTCACCACCATGGGGGGCGCCCGGCACAGATACGCAGTATTTT
NA TRBJ2-7 NA TRBV10-3 CAISESDAYEQYF TGTGCCATCAGTGAGTCCGATGCCTACGAGCAGTACTTC
NA TRBJ2-6 NA TRBV9 CASSVGLNSGANVLTF TGTGCCAGCAGCGTAGGACTGAACTCTGGGGCCAACGTCCTGACTTTC
TRBD1 TRBJ2-7 NA TRBV12-3/TRBV12-4 CASRGQGVEQYF TGTGCCAGCAGGGGACAGGGGGTTGAGCAGTACTTC